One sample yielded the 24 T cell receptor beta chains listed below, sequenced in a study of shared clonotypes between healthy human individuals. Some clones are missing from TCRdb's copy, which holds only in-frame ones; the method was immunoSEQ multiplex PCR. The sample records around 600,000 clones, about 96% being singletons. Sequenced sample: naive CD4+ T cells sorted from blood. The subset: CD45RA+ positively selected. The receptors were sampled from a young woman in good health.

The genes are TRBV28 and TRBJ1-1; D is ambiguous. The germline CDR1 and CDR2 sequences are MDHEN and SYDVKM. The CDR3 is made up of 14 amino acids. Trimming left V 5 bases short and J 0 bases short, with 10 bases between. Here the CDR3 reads CASSSESLNTEAFF. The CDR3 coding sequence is TGTGCCAGCAGTAGTGAGTCCCTGAACACTGAAGCTTTCTTT.

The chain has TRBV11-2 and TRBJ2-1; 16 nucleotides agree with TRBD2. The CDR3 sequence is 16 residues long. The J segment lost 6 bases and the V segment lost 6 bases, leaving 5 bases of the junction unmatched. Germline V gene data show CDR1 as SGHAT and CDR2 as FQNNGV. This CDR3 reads CASRGLAGGLSNEQFF. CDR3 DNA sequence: TGTGCCAGCAGGGGACTAGCGGGAGGGCTCTCCAATGAGCAGTTCTTC.

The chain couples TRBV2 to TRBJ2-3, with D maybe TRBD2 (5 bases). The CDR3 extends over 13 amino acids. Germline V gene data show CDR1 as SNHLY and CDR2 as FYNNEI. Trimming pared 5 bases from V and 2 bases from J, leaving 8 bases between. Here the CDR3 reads CASSPSITDTQYF. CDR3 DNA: TGTGCCAGCAGTCCTAGCATCACAGATACGCAGTATTTT.

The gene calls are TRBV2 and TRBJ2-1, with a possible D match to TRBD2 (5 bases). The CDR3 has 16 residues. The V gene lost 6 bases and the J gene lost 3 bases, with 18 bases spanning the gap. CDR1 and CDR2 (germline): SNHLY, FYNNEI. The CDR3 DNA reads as TGTGCCAGCAGCGGGATCCAACGGCTATTCTACAATGAGCAGTTCTTC. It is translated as CASSGIQRLFYNEQFF.

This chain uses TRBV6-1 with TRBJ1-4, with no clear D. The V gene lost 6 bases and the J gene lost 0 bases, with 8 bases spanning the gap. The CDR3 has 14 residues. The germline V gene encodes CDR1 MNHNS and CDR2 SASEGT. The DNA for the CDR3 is TGTGCCAGCAGACTGCGAGCAACTAATGAAAAACTGTTTTTT. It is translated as CASRLRATNEKLFF.

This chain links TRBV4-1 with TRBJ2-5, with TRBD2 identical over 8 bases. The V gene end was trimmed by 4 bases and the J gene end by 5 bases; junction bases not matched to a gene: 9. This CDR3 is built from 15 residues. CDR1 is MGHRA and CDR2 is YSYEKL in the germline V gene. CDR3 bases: TGCGCCAGCAGCCCATTAGCGGGAATCGGGGAGACCCAGTACTTC. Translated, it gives CASSPLAGIGETQYF.

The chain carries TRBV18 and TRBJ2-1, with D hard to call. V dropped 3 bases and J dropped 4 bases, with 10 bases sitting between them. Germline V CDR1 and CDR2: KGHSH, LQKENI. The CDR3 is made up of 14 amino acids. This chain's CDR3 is CASSPPGPYNEQFF. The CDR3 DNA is TGTGCCAGCTCACCTCCCGGGCCTTACAATGAGCAGTTCTTC.

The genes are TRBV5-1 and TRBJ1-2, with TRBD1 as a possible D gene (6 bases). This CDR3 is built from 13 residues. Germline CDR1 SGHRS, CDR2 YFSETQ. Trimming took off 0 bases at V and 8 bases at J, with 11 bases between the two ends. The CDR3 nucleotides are TGCGCCAGCAGCTTGGAGGGTCAGGGGGGCTACACCTTC. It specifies CASSLEGQGGYTF.

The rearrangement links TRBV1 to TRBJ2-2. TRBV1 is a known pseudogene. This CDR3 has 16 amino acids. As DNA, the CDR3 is TGCACCAGCAGCCAAGATGGGTGTATCTGCACCGGGGAGCTGTTTTTT. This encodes CTSSQDGCICTGELFF.

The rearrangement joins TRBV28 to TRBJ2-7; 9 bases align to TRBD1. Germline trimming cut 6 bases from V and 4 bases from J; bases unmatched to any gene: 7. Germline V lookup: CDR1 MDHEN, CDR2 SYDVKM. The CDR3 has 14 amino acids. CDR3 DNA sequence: TGTGCCAGCAGCGGGACAGGGAGGAAGTACGAGCAGTACTTC. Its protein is CASSGTGRKYEQYF.

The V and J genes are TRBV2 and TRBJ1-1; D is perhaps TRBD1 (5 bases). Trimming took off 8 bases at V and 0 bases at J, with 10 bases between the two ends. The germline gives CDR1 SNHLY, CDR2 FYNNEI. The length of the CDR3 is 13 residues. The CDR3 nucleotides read TGTGCCAGCGGACAACAAATGAACACTGAAGCTTTCTTT. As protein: CASGQQMNTEAFF. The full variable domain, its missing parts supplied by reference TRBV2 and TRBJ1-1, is EPEVTQTPSHQVTQMGQEVILRCVPISNHLYFYWYRQILGQKVEFLVSFYNNEISEKSEIFDDQFSVERPDGSNFTLKIRSTKLEDSAMYFCASGQQMNTEAFFGQGTRLTVV.

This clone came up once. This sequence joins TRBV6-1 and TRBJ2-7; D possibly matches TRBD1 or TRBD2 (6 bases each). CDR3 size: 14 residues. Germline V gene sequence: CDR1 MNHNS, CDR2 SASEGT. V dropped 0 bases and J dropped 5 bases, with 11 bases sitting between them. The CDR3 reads CASSEALGGDEQYF. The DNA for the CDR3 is TGTGCCAGCAGTGAAGCGTTGGGGGGCGACGAGCAGTACTTC.

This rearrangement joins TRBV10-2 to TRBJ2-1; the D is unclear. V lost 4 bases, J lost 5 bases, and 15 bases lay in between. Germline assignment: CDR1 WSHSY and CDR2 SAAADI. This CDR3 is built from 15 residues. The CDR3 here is CASSVSGLAHNEQFF. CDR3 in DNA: TGCGCCAGCAGTGTTTCCGGTCTGGCGCACAATGAGCAGTTCTTC.

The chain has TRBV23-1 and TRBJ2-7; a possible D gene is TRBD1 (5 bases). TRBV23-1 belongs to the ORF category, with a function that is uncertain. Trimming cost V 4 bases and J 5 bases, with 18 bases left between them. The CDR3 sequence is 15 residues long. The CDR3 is CASSLITWQGHEQYF. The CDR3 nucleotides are TGCGCCAGCAGTCTTATAACTTGGCAGGGTCACGAGCAGTACTTC.

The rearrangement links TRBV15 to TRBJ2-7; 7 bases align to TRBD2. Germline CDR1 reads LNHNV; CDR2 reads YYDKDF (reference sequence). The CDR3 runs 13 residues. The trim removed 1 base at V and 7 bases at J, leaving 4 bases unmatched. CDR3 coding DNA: TGTGCCACCAGCAGAGGTGTCGGGAGGGAGCAGTACTTC. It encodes CATSRGVGREQYF.

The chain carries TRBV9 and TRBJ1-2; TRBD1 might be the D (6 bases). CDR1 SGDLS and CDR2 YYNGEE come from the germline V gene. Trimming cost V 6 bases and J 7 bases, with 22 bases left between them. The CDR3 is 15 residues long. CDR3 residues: CASNPWTVLGPGYTF. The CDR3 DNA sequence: TGTGCCAGCAACCCGTGGACAGTTTTAGGACCTGGCTACACCTTC.

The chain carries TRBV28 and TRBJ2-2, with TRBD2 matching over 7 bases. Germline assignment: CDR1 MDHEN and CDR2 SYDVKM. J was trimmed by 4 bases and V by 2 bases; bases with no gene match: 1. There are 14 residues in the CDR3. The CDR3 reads CASSLLAATGELFF. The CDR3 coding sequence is TGTGCCAGCAGTTTACTAGCGGCCACCGGGGAGCTGTTTTTT.

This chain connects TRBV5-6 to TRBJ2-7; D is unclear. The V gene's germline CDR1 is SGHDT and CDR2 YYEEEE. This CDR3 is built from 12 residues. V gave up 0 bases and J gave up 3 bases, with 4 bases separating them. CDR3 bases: TGTGCCAGCAGCTTGGGGGGCTACGAGCAGTACTTC. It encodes CASSLGGYEQYF.

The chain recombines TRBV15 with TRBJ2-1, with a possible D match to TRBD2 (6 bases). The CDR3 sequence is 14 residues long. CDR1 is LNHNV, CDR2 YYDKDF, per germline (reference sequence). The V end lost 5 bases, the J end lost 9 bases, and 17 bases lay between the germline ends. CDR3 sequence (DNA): TGTGCCACCAGCCCCAGCGGGCCCCAACGTGAGCAGTTCTTC. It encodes CATSPSGPQREQFF.

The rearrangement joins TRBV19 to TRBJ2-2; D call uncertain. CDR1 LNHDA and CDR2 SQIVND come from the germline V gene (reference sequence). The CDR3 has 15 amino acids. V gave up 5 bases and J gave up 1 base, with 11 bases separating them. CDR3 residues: CASSPGWLNTGELFF. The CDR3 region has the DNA TGTGCCAGTAGTCCTGGTTGGTTGAACACCGGGGAGCTGTTTTTT.

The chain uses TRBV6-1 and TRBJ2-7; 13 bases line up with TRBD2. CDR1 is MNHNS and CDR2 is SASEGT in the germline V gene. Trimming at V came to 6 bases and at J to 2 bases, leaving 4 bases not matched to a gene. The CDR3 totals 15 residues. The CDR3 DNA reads TGTGCCAGCAGCGCGGGACTAGCGGGAACCTACGAGCAGTACTTC. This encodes CASSAGLAGTYEQYF.

The CDR3 region has the DNA TGTGCCAGCAGCTACCCTACGACTAGCGGGAGGGCCGAGTACTTC. This encodes CASSYPTTSGRAEYF. The chain is built from TRBV11-3 and TRBJ2-5, with TRBD2 identical over 14 bases. The ends lost 4 bases at V and 12 bases at J; junction bases unmatched: 10. Germline CDR1 is SGHNT and CDR2 is YENEEA. CDR3 length equals 15 residues.

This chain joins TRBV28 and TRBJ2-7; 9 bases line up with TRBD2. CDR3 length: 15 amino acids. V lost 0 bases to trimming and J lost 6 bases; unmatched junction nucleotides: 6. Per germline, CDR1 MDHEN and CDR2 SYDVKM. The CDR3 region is CASSLWAGGPAEQYF. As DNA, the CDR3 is TGTGCCAGCAGTTTATGGGCGGGAGGGCCGGCCGAGCAGTACTTC.

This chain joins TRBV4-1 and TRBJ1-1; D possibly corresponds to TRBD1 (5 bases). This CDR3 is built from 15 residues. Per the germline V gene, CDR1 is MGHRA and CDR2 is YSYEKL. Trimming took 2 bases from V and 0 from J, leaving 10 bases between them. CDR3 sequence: CASSQKGPVNTEAFF. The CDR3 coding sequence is TGCGCCAGCAGCCAAAAGGGGCCAGTGAACACTGAAGCTTTCTTT.